One and the same sample provided the 13 T cell receptor beta chains below, sequenced in a study of technical replicates of blood from four donors (dated by TCRdb to the late 2010s). The library relied on the immunoSEQ multiplex PCR assay. Drawn from immuneACCESS, this table holds only the in-frame rearrangements with V and J called that TCRdb kept. Clones are partly lost; checked studies trace under half to an unresolved V gene and leave the rest unexplained. The sample table holds tens of thousands of clones, of which 90% to 95% were seen once. 0.35% to 0.4% of the sample is held by the ten biggest clonotypes. The material sequenced was T cells isolated from PBMCs. These receptors were taken from a human donor in good health.

The J gene is TRBJ2-2, the V gene TRBV7-2; D is perhaps TRBD2 (6 bases). This CDR3 comprises 17 residues. Germline CDR1 reads SGHTA; CDR2 reads FQGNSA. V lost 3 bases and J lost 4, with 18 bases in between. The CDR3 protein is CASSLEQLVSGTGELFF. DNA for the CDR3: TGTGCCAGCAGCTTGGAGCAACTAGTTAGCGGCACCGGGGAGCTGTTTTTT.

This clone showed up just once. The chain employs TRBV6-5 and TRBJ2-7; TRBD1 aligns across 8 bases. The CDR3 length is 13 residues. Germline CDR1 MNHEY, CDR2 SVGAGI. The junction had 8 bases not matched to a gene; V was cut back by 6 bases and J by 7 bases. CDR3 coding DNA: TGTGCCAGCAGCCTGGGACAGGCACGAGAGCAGTACTTC. Residues: CASSLGQAREQYF.

The V gene is TRBV6-1, the J gene TRBJ2-7; no definite D call. The V end was cut by 11 bases, the J end by 5 bases, with 10 bases between. The CDR3 is 10 residues long. The germline gives CDR1 MNHNS, CDR2 SASEGT. CDR3: CACNFHEQYF. CDR3 nucleotides: TGTGCCTGCAACTTCCACGAGCAGTACTTC.

This CDR3 is CASSPLGLASGEQYF. DNA of the CDR3: TGTGCCAGCAGCCCCTTAGGACTAGCGAGTGGCGAGCAGTACTTC. The J gene is TRBJ2-7, the V gene TRBV11-2, with 9 bases fitting TRBD2. The CDR3 sequence is 15 residues long. Germline CDR1 and CDR2: SGHAT and FQNNGV. Trimming cost V 5 bases and J 6 bases; bases outside gene matches: 11.

This rearrangement joins TRBV5-4 to TRBJ2-3, with D hard to call. V was clipped by 2 bases and J by 3 bases, with 10 bases between them. The germline V gene has CDR1 SGHNT and CDR2 YYREEE (reference sequence). The CDR3 length is 14 residues. CDR3 bases: TGTGCCAGCAGCTTTGGTTTAGCAACAGATACGCAGTATTTT. Residues: CASSFGLATDTQYF.

The rearrangement links TRBV28 to TRBJ2-7; 12 nucleotides agree with TRBD2. This CDR3 spans 15 amino acids. The V gene end was trimmed by 1 base and the J gene end by 3 bases; junction bases not matched to a gene: 1. Germline V lookup: CDR1 MDHEN, CDR2 SYDVKM. CDR3 coding DNA: TGTGCCAGCAGTTTATCACTAGCGGGAGGCTACGAGCAGTACTTC. Its protein product is CASSLSLAGGYEQYF.

CDR3 sequence (DNA): TGCGCCAGCAGCTTGGACCTGACAGCCGAGCAGTTCTTC. This gives the protein CASSLDLTAEQFF. The chain links TRBV5-1 to TRBJ2-1; weak D call: TRBD1 (5 bases). Germline values: CDR1 SGHRS, CDR2 YFSETQ. V lost 0 bases to trimming and J lost 10 bases, with 11 bases between them. The CDR3 consists of 13 residues.

The rearrangement joins TRBV4-2 to TRBJ2-7; 8 nucleotides line up with TRBD1. The CDR3 is 16 amino acids. V dropped 1 base and J dropped 3; count of bases not matched to a gene: 8. Germline CDR1 reads LGHNA; CDR2 reads YNFKEQ. CDR3 nucleotide sequence: TGTGCCAGCAGCCAAGTCTGGGGACAGGCCAACTACGAGCAGTACTTC. It is translated as CASSQVWGQANYEQYF.

The genes are TRBV4-2 and TRBJ1-3; D is ambiguous. Trimming stripped 3 bases from V and 0 bases from J, with 12 bases between. Per the germline V gene, CDR1 is LGHNA and CDR2 is YNFKEQ. The CDR3 runs to 16 residues. This chain's CDR3 is CASSQHKDSSGNTIYF. The CDR3 DNA follows: TGTGCCAGCAGCCAGCACAAAGACTCCTCTGGAAACACCATATATTTT.

The V call is TRBV5-1, the J call TRBJ2-1; no firm D call. Germline CDR1 is SGHRS and CDR2 is YFSETQ. V lost 5 bases and J lost 4, with 4 bases in between. CDR3 length: 11 amino acids. The CDR3 is CASRAYNEQFF. As DNA, the CDR3 is TGCGCCAGCAGAGCTTACAATGAGCAGTTCTTC.

The rearrangement uses TRBV6-5 and TRBJ2-3; TRBD2 matches 8 bases. The CDR3 extends over 16 amino acids. Germline V gene sequence: CDR1 MNHEY, CDR2 SVGAGI. The trim removed 4 bases at V and 2 bases at J, leaving 8 bases unmatched. CDR3 DNA: TGTGCCAGCAGTTTCCGGAAGCGGGGGATCACAGATACGCAGTATTTT. It is translated as CASSFRKRGITDTQYF.

This chain uses TRBV27 with TRBJ1-4, with D uncertain. The CDR3 contains 15 residues. V was clipped by 9 bases and J by 7 bases, with 21 bases between them. From germline, CDR1 is MNHEY and CDR2 SMNVEV (reference sequence). CDR3 residues: CASFNWRMASEKLFF. The CDR3 nucleotides are TGTGCCAGTTTCAATTGGAGGATGGCTAGTGAAAAACTGTTTTTT.

This clone has a single count. CDR3 coding DNA: TGTGCCAGCAGCAGGGAGGAGCGGGACAATGAGCAGTTCTTC. Translated, it gives CASSREERDNEQFF. The V gene is TRBV7-9, the J gene TRBJ2-1, with a weak D call TRBD2 (6 bases). V was trimmed by 5 bases and J by 5 bases, leaving 13 bases between them. The CDR3 is 14 residues long. Germline CDR1 reads SEHNR; CDR2 reads FQNEAQ (reference sequence).